This T cell receptor (beta chain) appears in the sequencing data of a study of tumor-infiltrating lymphocytes in primary liver carcinoma. Overall study: Tumors measured roughly 4.2 to 10 cm and were stage T1-T3 N0M0.

Total RNA amounting to roughly 450 ng was the source from which TCR beta cDNA was made with a constant-region primer. Amplification in three nested multiplex PCR rounds with slightly modified ARM-PCR gave rise to TCR beta libraries. Using its own MiXCR run on the multiplex PCR reads, TCRdb lists one record per CDR3 protein. The sample carries around 35,000 distinct CDR3 sequences, approximately 71% recorded once. Scientists recovered RNA and DNA together from around 20-30 mg of unsorted bulk tissue. General observations from the study: Whereas tumor region pairs overlapped more, tumor-adjacent and tumor-blood pairs overlapped less. Blood trailed tumors significantly in top-250-clone fraction (p = 0.039).

As concerns this clonotype: Its antigen remains unknown. A read error is likely, as this CDR3 ends without the conserved phenylalanine or tryptophan.

Sequenced material: tumor-adjacent normal liver tissue. This clonotype was obtained from a man in his forties with primary liver carcinoma and hepatitis B virus infection.

CDR3 DNA: TGTGCCAGCTCACCAAGAGGGGCTCGGGATCAGCCCCAGCATCTT. Translated: CASSPRGARDQPQHL. The V gene is TRBV18, the J gene TRBJ1-5; D possibly corresponds to TRBD1 (5 bases). Germline values: CDR1 KGHSH, CDR2 LQKENI. The CDR3 runs to 15 residues. Trimming removed 2 bases from V and 5 bases from J, with 13 bases in between.